This TCR beta chain was retrieved from a study of shared clonotypes between healthy human individuals. Germline CDR1 is WSHSY and CDR2 is SAAADI. This CDR3 spans 15 amino acids. Trimming at V came to 6 bases and at J to 0 bases, leaving 0 bases not matched to a gene. Several immunoSEQ plates held equal portions of the genomic DNA taken from each subset. Original processing notes: Filtering differed since immunoSEQ provided only junctions, with no quality scores. TCRdb's copy holds only in-frame clones and misses some; the assay was immunoSEQ multiplex PCR. The DNA was the basis for D and trimming; V, J and clone size are from that table. Of about 490,000 clones in the sample, approximately 79% were seen once.

The chain combines TRBV10-2 with TRBJ2-1, with 12 bases fitting TRBD2. What was sequenced was PBMCs. The origin of this receptor is a woman aged 35 to 49 in good health. Some clones in this sample may be carry-over from other donors' samples. The CDR3 protein is CASRLAGGSYNEQFF. The CDR3 DNA is TGCGCCAGCAGACTAGCGGGAGGCTCCTACAATGAGCAGTTCTTC.